These 7 T cell receptor beta chains share one sample of origin, sequenced in a study of blood T cell repertoires in COVID-19. TCRdb's copy holds only in-frame clones and misses some; the assay was immunoSEQ multiplex PCR. In the table there are about 67,000 clones, 85% to 90% of which are singletons. Sample: peripheral blood. These receptors were obtained from a man aged 50 or older with active COVID-19.

V is TRBV27 and J is TRBJ2-3, with D possibly matching TRBD1 (5 bases). CDR1 MNHEY and CDR2 SMNVEV come from the germline V gene (reference sequence). Trimming left V 1 base short and J 1 base short, with 15 bases between. The CDR3 covers 17 residues. CDR3 sequence reads: CASSLLVGLGGTDTQYF. DNA of the CDR3: TGTGCCAGCAGTTTATTGGTGGGGCTAGGAGGCACAGATACGCAGTATTTT.

The chain employs TRBV6-5 and TRBJ2-3; D unresolved. This CDR3 comprises 14 residues. Germline CDR1 MNHEY, CDR2 SVGAGI. The germline V and J ends were trimmed by 0 bases and 6 bases, with 10 bases remaining between them. CDR3 coding DNA: TGTGCCAGCAGTTACTCGAACAGAGCCGATACGCAGTATTTT. Protein sequence: CASSYSNRADTQYF.

The rearrangement links TRBV5-4 to TRBJ2-1; the D is unclear. The V and J ends lost 3 bases and 1 base respectively, with 11 bases between them. Germline assignment: CDR1 SGHNT and CDR2 YYREEE (reference sequence). This CDR3 comprises 15 residues. CDR3 bases: TGTGCCAGCAGCTCAGAAATAAGTTCCTACAATGAGCAGTTCTTC. Its protein product is CASSSEISSYNEQFF. The variable domain in full, with the rest retrieved from reference TRBV5-4 and TRBJ2-1, is ETGVTQSPTHLIKTRGQQVTLRCSSQSGHNTVSWYQQALGQGPQFIFQYYREEENGRGNFPPRFSGLQFPNYSSELNVNALELDDSALYLCASSSEISSYNEQFFGPGTRLTVL.

This clone was recorded only once. The rearrangement uses TRBV29-1 and TRBJ2-1, with 7 bases identical to TRBD1. The CDR3 has 15 residues. Germline V gene sequence: CDR1 SQVTM, CDR2 ANQGSEA. Losses at the gene ends were 5 bases for V and 0 bases for J; bases not matched to a gene: 7. CDR3 sequence: CSVRDRGSSYNEQFF. The CDR3 DNA sequence: TGCAGCGTTAGGGACAGAGGTAGCTCCTACAATGAGCAGTTCTTC.

The chain is built from TRBV6-5 and TRBJ1-2; unclear D gene. CDR3 length: 15 residues. Germline CDR1 is MNHEY and CDR2 is SVGAGI. V dropped 2 bases and J dropped 4 bases, with 14 bases sitting between them. This CDR3 reads CASSYDSYGVYGYTF. CDR3 DNA sequence: TGTGCCAGCAGTTACGACTCCTACGGGGTCTATGGCTACACCTTC.

This chain links TRBV28 with TRBJ1-4, with D possibly TRBD1 on 6 matching bases. Germline V CDR1 and CDR2: MDHEN, SYDVKM. Trimming removed 2 bases from V and 0 bases from J, with 10 bases in between. The CDR3 covers 16 residues. This chain's CDR3 is CASSLNRAATNEKLFF. CDR3 bases: TGTGCCAGCAGTTTAAACAGGGCCGCAACTAATGAAAAACTGTTTTTT.

The J gene is TRBJ1-4, the V gene TRBV4-2; maybe TRBD1 (6 bases). Per germline, CDR1 LGHNA and CDR2 YNFKEQ. V was clipped by 0 bases and J by 4 bases, with 12 bases between them. CDR3 length: 16 residues. The CDR3 loop reads CASSQDMQGFNEKLFF. CDR3 bases: TGTGCCAGCAGCCAAGATATGCAGGGGTTTAATGAAAAACTGTTTTTT.